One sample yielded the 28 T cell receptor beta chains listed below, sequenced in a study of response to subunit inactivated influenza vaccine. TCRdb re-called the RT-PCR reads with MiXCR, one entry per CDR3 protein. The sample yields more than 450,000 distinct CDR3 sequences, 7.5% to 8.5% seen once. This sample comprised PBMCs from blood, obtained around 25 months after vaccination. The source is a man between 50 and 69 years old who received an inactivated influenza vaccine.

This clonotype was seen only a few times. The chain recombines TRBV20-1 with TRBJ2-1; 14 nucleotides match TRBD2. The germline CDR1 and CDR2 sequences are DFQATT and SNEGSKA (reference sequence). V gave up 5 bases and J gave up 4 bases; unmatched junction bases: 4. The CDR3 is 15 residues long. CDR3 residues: CSAWGLAGVYNEQFF. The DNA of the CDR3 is TGCAGTGCTTGGGGACTAGCGGGGGTTTACAATGAGCAGTTCTTC.

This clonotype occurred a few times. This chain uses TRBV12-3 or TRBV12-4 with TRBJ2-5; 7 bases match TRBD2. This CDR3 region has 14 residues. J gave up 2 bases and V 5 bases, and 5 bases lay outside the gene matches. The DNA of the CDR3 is TGTGCCAGCAGTGAATGGGGGGGGCAAGAGACCCAGTACTTC. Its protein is CASSEWGGQETQYF.

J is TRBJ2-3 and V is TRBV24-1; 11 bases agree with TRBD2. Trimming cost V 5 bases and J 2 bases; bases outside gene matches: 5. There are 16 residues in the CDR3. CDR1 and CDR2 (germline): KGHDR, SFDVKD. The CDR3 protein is CATSGGLAEFTDTQYF. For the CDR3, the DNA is TGTGCCACCAGTGGGGGACTAGCGGAATTCACAGATACGCAGTATTTT.

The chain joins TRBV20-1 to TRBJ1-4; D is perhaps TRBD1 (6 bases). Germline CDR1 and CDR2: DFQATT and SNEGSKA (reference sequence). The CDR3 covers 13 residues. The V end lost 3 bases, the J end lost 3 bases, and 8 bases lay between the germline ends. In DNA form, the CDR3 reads TGCAGTGCTAGGAGGGGGTCTAATGAAAAACTGTTTTTT. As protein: CSARRGSNEKLFF.

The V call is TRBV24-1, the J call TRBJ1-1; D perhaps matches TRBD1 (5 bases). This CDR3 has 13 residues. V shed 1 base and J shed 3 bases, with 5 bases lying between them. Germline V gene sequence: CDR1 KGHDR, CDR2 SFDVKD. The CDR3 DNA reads TGTGCCACCAGTGATTTAGGGGACACTGAAGCTTTCTTT. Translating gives CATSDLGDTEAFF.

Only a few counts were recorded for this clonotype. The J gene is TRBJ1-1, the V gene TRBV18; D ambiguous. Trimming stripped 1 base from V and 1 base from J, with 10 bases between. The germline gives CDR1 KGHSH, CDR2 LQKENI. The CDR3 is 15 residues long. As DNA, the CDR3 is TGTGCCAGCTCACCACTCGGCGGCCCGAACACTGAAGCTTTCTTT. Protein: CASSPLGGPNTEAFF.

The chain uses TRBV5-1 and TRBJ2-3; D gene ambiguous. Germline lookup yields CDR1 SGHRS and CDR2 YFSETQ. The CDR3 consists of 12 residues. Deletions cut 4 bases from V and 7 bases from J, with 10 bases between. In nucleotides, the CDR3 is TGCGCCAGCAGCCCCCTCCGGAATACGCAGTATTTT. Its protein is CASSPLRNTQYF.

This CDR3 reads CASSQVQGASEAFF. As DNA, the CDR3 is TGCGCCAGCAGCCAAGTGCAGGGGGCGAGCGAAGCTTTCTTT. The gene calls are TRBV4-1 and TRBJ1-1; 8 nucleotides match TRBD1. The CDR3 length is 14 residues. Germline V gene data show CDR1 as MGHRA and CDR2 as YSYEKL. With V trimmed by 1 base and J by 8 bases, 6 bases remained unmatched.

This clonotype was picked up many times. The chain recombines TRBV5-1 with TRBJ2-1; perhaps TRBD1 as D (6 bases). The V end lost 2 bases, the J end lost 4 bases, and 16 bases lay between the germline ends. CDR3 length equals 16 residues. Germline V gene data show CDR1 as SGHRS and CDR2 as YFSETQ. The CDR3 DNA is TGCGCCAGCAGCTTTGCCGGTAACACAGGGTACAATGAGCAGTTCTTC. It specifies CASSFAGNTGYNEQFF.

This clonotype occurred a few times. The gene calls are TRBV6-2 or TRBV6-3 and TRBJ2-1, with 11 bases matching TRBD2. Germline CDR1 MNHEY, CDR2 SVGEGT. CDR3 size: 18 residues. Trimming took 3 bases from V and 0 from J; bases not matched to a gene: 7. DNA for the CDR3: TGTGCCAGCAGTTATGCTAGCGGGGGGACCAGCTCCTACAATGAGCAGTTCTTC. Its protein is CASSYASGGTSSYNEQFF.

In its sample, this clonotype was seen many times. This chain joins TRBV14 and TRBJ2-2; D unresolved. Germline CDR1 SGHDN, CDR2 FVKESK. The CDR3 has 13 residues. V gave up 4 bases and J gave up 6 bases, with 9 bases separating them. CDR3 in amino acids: CASSPADPGELFF. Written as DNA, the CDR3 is TGTGCCAGCAGCCCGGCGGATCCCGGGGAGCTGTTTTTT.

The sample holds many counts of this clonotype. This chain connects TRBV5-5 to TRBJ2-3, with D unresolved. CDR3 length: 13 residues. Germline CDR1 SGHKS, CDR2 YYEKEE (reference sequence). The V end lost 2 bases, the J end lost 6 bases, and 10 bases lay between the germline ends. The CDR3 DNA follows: TGTGCCAGCAGCTTCTCATTTTCGGATACGCAGTATTTT. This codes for CASSFSFSDTQYF.

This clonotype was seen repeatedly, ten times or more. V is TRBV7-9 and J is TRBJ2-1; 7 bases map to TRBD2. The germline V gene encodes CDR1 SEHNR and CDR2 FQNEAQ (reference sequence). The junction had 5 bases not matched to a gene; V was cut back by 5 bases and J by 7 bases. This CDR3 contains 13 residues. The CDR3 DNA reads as TGTGCCAGCAGCCCCGAACTAGCGAATGAGCAGTTCTTC. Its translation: CASSPELANEQFF.

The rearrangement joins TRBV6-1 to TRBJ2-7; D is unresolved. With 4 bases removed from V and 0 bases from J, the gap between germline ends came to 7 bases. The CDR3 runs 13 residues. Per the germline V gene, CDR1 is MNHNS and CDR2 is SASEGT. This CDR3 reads CASSVPNSYEQYF. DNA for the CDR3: TGTGCCAGCAGTGTCCCGAACTCCTACGAGCAGTACTTC.

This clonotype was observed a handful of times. CDR3 bases: TGTGCCAGCAGCTATAGACAGGGCTACCAAGAGACCCAGTACTTC. Its translation: CASSYRQGYQETQYF. This chain uses TRBV11-2 with TRBJ2-5; 7 bases map to TRBD1. With V trimmed by 4 bases and J by 0 bases, 5 bases remained unmatched. Germline CDR1 SGHAT, CDR2 FQNNGV. This CDR3 spans 15 amino acids.

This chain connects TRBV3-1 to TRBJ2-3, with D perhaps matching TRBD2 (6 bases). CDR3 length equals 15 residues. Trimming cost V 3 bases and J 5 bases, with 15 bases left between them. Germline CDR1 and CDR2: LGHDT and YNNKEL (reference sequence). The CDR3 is CASSQTSSWVDTQYF. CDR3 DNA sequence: TGTGCCAGCAGCCAGACTAGTTCCTGGGTAGATACGCAGTATTTT.

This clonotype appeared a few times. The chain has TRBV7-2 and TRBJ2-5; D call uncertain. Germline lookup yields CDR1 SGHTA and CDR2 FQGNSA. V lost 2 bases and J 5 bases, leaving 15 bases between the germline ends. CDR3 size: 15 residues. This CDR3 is CASSLIWGALETQYF. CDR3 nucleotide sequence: TGTGCCAGCAGCTTAATTTGGGGTGCGTTGGAGACCCAGTACTTC.

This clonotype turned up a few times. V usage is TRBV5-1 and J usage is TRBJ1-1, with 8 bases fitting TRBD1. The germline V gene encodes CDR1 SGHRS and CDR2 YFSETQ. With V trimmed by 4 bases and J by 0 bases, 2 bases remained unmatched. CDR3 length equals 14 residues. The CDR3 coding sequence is TGCGCCAGCAGCCACAGGGGGATGAACACTGAAGCTTTCTTT. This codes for CASSHRGMNTEAFF.

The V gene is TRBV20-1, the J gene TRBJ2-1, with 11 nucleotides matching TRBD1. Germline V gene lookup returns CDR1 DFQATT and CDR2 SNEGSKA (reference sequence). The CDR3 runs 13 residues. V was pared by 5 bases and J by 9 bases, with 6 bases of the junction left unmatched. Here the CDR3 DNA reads TGCAGTGCTTTCGTCGGGACAGGGGGTGAGCAGTTCTTC. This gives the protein CSAFVGTGGEQFF.

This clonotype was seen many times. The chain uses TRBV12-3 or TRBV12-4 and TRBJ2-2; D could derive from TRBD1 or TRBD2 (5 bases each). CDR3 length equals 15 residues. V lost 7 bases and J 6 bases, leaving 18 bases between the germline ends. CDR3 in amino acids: CASKASGAASGELFF. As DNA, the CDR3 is TGTGCCAGCAAAGCATCCGGGGCCGCTTCCGGGGAGCTGTTTTTT.

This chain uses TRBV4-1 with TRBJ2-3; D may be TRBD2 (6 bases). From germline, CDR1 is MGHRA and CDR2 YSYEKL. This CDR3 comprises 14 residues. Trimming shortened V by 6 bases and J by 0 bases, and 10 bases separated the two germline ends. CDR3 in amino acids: CASRIAGSTDTQYF. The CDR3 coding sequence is TGCGCCAGCAGAATTGCGGGGAGCACAGATACGCAGTATTTT.

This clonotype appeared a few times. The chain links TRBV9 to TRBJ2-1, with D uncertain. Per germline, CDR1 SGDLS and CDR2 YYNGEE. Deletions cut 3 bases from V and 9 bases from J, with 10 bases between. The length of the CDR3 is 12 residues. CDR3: CASSGYSAEQFF. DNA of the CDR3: TGTGCCAGCAGCGGTTACAGTGCTGAGCAGTTCTTC.

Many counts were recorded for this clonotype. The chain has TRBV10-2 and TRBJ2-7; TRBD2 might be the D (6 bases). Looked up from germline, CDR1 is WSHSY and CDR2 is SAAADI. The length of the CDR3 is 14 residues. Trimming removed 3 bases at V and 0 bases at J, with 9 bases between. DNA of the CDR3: TGCGCCAGCAGTGATGGGGGGACCTCCTACGAGCAGTACTTC. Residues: CASSDGGTSYEQYF.

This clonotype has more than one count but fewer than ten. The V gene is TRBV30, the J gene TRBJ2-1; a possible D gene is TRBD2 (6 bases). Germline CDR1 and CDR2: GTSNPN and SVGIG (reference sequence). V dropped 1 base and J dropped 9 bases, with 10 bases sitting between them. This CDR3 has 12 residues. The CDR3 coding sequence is TGTGCCTGGAGTGGGAGCGGGCCTGAGCAGTTCTTC. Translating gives CAWSGSGPEQFF.

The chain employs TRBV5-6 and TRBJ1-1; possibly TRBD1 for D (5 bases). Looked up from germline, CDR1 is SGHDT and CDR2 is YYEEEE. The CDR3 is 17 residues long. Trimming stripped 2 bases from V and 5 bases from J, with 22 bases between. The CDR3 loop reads CASSFYASGSLGTEAFF. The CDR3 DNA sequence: TGTGCCAGCAGCTTTTATGCGTCAGGGTCGTTGGGAACTGAAGCTTTCTTT. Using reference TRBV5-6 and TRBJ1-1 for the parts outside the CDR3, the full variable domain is DAGVTQSPTHLIKTRGQQVTLRCSPKSGHDTVSWYQQALGQGPQFIFQYYEEEERQRGNFPDRFSGHQFPNYSSELNVNALLLGDSALYLCASSFYASGSLGTEAFFGQGTRLTVV.

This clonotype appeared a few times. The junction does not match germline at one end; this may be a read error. CDR3 region: CASSLRGDGNDKLFF. The CDR3 DNA reads TGTGCCAGCAGCTTGAGGGGAGACGGGAATGACAAACTGTTTTTT. This chain connects TRBV11-2 to TRBJ1-4; tentatively, D is TRBD1 (5 bases). Germline CDR1 reads SGHAT; CDR2 reads FQNNGV. The CDR3 contains 15 residues. The full variable domain, completed using reference TRBV11-2 and TRBJ1-4, is EAGVAQSPRYKIIEKRQSVAFWCNPISGHATLYWYQQILGQGPKLLIQFQNNGVVDDSQLPKDRFSAERLKGVDSTLKIQPAKLEDSAVYLCASSLRGDGNDKLFFGSGTQLSVL.

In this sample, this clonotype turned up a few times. CDR3 region: CASLEMVNIPSYEQYF. Here the CDR3 DNA reads TGTGCCAGCCTTGAGATGGTAAACATTCCTTCCTACGAGCAGTACTTC. The chain links TRBV2 to TRBJ2-7; no clear D gene. With 8 bases removed from V and 1 base from J, the gap between germline ends came to 21 bases. The germline V gene encodes CDR1 SNHLY and CDR2 FYNNEI. This CDR3 spans 16 amino acids.

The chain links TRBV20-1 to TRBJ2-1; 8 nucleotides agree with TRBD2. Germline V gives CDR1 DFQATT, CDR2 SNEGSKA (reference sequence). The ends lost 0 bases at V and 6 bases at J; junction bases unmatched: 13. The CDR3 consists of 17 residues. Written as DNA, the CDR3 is TGCAGTGCTAGAGATCCCTACCAGGCGGGGGGAGTCAATGAGCAGTTCTTC. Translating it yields CSARDPYQAGGVNEQFF.